The clone carrying this TCR beta chain appeared a single time. The data are from a study of blood T cell repertoires in COVID-19. Study-wide background: The United States, Italy and Spain supplied acute and convalescent COVID-19 samples. T cells, B-cell-depleted T cells, or PBMCs supplied cDNA or gDNA.

This CDR3 comprises 16 residues. Looked up from germline, CDR1 is SSHAT and CDR2 is FNYEAQ (reference sequence). V was pared by 5 bases and J by 0 bases, with 5 bases of the junction left unmatched. Authors' processing steps: Researchers report that nucleated cell counts were estimated from reference gene primer amplification. Clones were read by immunoSEQ multiplex PCR, and TCRdb kept only the in-frame ones, dropping some. V and J calls and clone size are copied from that table; D and trimming were computed from the DNA. The sample lists over 450,000 clones; 85% to 90% were seen once. V is TRBV7-7 and J is TRBJ2-2; TRBD1 matches at 8 bases. This TCR came from a woman aged 45 to 65 with COVID-19, enrolled during active disease. Sequencing used peripheral blood. CDR3: CASSQDRASNTGELFF. DNA for the CDR3: TGTGCCAGCAGCCAGGACAGGGCTTCGAACACCGGGGAGCTGTTTTTT.